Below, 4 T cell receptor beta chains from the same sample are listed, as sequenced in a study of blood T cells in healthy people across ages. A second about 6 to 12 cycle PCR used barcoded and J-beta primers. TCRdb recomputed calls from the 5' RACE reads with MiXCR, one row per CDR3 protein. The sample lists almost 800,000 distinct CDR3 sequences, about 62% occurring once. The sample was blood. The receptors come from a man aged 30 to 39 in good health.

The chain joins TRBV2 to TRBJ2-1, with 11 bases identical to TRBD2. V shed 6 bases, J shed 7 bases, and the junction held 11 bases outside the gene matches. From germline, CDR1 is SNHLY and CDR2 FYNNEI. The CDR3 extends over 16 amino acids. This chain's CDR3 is CASSEWGLADGNEQFF. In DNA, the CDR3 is TGTGCCAGCAGCGAATGGGGACTAGCGGACGGAAATGAGCAGTTCTTC.

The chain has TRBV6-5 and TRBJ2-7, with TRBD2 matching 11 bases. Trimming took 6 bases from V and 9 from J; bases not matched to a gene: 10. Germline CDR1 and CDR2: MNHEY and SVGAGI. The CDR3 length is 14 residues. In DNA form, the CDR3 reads TGTGCCAGCAGCCCGGGACTAGCGGTTTTGGGGCAGTACTTC. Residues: CASSPGLAVLGQYF.

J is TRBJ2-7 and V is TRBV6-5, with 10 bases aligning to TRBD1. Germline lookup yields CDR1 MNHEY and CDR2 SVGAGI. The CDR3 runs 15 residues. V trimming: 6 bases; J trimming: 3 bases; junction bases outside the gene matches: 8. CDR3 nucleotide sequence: TGTGCCAGCAGCAAGAGGACAGGGGGGAACTACGAGCAGTACTTC. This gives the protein CASSKRTGGNYEQYF.

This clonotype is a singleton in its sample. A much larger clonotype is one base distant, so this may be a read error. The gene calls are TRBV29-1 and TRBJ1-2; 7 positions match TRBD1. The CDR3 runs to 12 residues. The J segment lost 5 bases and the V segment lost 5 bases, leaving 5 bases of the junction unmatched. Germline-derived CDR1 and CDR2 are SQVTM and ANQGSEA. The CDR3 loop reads CSVRTGGYGYTF. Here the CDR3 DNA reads TGCAGCGTTCGGACAGGAGGGTATGGCTACACCTTC.